This T cell receptor (beta chain) comes out of a study of T cells after yellow fever vaccination. General study points: Secondary responses were weaker yet peaked faster, day 5 versus 15.

This clonotype occurred a few times. The antigen remains unidentified. This CDR3 spans 14 amino acids. V gave up 2 bases and J gave up 2 bases, with 10 bases separating them. Germline V CDR1 and CDR2: MNHNY, SVGAGI (reference sequence). TCRdb reprocessed the 5' RACE reads via MiXCR and lists one record per CDR3 protein. The sample lists a few hundred thousand distinct CDR3 sequences, 3% to 4.5% occurring once. Specimen: PBMCs, collected 5 days after the yellow fever booster vaccination. The origin of this receptor is a man younger than 35 who received the YFV17D yellow fever vaccine. The V call is TRBV6-6, the J call TRBJ2-7, with D possibly TRBD2 on 6 matching bases. In DNA, the CDR3 is TGTGCCAGCAGTTACACCGGGGGTCCCTACGAGCAGTACGTC. Translation gives CASSYTGGPYEQYV.